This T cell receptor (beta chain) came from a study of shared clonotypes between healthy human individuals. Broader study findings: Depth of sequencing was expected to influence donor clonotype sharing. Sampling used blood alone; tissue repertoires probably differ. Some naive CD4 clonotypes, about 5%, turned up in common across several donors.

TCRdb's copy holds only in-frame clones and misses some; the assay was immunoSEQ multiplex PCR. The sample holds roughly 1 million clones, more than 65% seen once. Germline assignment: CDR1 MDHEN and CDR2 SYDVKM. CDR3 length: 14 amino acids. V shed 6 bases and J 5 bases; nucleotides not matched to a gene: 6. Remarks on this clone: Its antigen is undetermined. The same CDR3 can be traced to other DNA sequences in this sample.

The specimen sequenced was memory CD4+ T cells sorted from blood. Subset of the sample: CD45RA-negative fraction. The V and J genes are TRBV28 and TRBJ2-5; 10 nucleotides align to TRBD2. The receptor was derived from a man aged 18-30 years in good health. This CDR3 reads CASRSSGGGETQYF. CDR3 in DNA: TGTGCCAGCAGATCTAGCGGGGGTGGGGAGACCCAGTACTTC.